This T cell receptor (beta chain) was captured by sequencing in a study of blood T cell repertoires in COVID-19. Study-wide context: Spain, Italy and the United States supplied samples that represented acute and convalescent COVID-19. The analysed material was cDNA or gDNA that came from T cells, B-cell-depleted T cells, or PBMCs.

The germline V and J ends were trimmed by 1 base and 3 bases, with 15 bases remaining between them. Looked up from germline, CDR1 is LGHDT and CDR2 is YNNKEL (reference sequence). The CDR3 is 16 residues long. Patients of the Seattle cohort, enrolled during active infection, were followed longitudinally. In the source study's methods: Reference gene primers were amplified, and this amplification served to estimate nucleated cell counts. Profiled with immunoSEQ multiplex PCR; TCRdb holds only in-frame clones, not every one. V, J and clone size were drawn from that table, and D and trimming were deduced from the DNA. The profile shows 300,000 to 400,000 clones, approximately 90% of them singletons.

The sequenced sample consisted of peripheral blood. The chain combines TRBV3-1 (or the pseudogene TRBV3-2) with TRBJ1-2; D is unclear. This receptor was obtained from a woman younger than 45 with COVID-19, enrolled during active disease. The CDR3 region is CASSQGRGSGDYGYTF. The CDR3 DNA reads as TGTGCCAGCAGCCAAGGTCGAGGGTCTGGGGACTATGGCTACACCTTC.